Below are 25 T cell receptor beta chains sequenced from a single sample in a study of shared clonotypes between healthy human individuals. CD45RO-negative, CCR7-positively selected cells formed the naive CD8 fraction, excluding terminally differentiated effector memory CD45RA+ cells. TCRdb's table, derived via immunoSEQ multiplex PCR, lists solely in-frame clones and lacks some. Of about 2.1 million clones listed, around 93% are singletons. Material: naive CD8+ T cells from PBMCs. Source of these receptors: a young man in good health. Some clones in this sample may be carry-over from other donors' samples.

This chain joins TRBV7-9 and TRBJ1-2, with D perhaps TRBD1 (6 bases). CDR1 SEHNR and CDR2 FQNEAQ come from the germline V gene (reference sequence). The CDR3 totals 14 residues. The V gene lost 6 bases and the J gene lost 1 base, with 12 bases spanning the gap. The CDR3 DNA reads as TGTGCCAGCAGTCCGGACAGAAATAACTATGGCTACACCTTC. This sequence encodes CASSPDRNNYGYTF.

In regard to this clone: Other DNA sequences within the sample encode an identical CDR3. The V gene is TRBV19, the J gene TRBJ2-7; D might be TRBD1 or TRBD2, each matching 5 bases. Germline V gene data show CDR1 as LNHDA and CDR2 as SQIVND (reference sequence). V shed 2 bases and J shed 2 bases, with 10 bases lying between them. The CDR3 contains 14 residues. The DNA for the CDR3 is TGTGCCAGTAGTATAATTGGGGGAACCTACGAGCAGTACTTC. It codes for CASSIIGGTYEQYF. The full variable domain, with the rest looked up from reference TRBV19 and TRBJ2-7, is DGGITQSPKYLFRKEGQNVTLSCEQNLNHDAMYWYRQDPGQGLRLIYYSQIVNDFQKGDIAEGYSVSREKKESFPLTVTSAQKNPTAFYLCASSIIGGTYEQYFGPGTRLTVT.

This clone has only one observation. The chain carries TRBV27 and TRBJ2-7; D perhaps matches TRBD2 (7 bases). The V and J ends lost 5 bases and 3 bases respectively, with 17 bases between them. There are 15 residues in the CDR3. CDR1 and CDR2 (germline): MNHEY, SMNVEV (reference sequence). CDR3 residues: CASSPRGGAGYEQYF. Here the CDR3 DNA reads TGTGCCAGCAGTCCTCGAGGGGGGGCCGGCTACGAGCAGTACTTC.

CDR3 coding DNA: TGTGCCAGTAGTATAGATAGGTCAGACCAAGAGACCCAGTACTTC. Translated, it gives CASSIDRSDQETQYF. V and J are TRBV19 and TRBJ2-5, with D unresolved. The V gene lost 0 bases and the J gene lost 0 bases, with 8 bases spanning the gap. The CDR3 is 15 residues long. Germline CDR1 is LNHDA and CDR2 is SQIVND (reference sequence).

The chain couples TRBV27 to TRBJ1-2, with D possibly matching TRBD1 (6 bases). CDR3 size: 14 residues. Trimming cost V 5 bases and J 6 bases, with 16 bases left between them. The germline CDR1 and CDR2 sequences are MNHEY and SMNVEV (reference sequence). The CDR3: CASSNTGSVNGYTF. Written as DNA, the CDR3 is TGTGCCAGCAGTAACACAGGGTCAGTTAATGGCTACACCTTC.

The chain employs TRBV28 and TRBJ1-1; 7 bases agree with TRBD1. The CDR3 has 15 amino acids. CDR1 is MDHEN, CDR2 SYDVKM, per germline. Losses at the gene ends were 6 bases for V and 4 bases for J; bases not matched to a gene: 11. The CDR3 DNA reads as TGTGCCAGCAGGCCTACCTACAGGGGTCCCACTGAAGCTTTCTTT. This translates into CASRPTYRGPTEAFF.

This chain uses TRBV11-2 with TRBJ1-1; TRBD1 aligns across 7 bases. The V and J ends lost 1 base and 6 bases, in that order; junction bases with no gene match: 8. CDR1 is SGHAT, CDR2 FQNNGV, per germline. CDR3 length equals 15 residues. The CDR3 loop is CASSLAATGRPEAFF. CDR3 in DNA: TGTGCCAGCAGCTTAGCCGCGACAGGGAGGCCTGAAGCTTTCTTT.

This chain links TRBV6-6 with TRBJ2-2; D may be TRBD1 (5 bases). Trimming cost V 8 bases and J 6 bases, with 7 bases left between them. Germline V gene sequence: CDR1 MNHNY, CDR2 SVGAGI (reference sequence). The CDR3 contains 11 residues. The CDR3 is CASGASGELFF. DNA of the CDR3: TGTGCCAGCGGGGCGTCCGGGGAGCTGTTTTTT.

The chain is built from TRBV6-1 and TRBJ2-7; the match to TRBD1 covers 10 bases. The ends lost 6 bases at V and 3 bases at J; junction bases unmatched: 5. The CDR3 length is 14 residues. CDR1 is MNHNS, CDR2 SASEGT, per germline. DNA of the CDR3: TGTGCCAGCAGCCCGGACAGGGGGGACTACGAGCAGTACTTC. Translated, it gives CASSPDRGDYEQYF.

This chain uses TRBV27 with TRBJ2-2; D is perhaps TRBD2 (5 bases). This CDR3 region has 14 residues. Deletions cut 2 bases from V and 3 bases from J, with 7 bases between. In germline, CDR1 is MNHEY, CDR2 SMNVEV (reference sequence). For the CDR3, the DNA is TGTGCCAGCAGTTTAGGGAGCTACACCGGGGAGCTGTTTTTT. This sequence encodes CASSLGSYTGELFF.

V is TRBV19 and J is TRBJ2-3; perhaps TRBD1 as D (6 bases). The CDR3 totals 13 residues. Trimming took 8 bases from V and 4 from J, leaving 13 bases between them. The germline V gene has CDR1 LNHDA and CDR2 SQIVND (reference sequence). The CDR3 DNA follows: TGTGCCAGTGGGGGCGGGTCCCCAGATACGCAGTATTTT. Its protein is CASGGGSPDTQYF.

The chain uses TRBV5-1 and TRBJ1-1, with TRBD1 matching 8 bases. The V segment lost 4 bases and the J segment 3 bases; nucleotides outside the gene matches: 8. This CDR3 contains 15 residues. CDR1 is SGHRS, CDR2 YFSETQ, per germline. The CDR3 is CASSARQGWDTEAFF. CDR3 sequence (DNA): TGCGCCAGCAGCGCCAGACAGGGGTGGGACACTGAAGCTTTCTTT.

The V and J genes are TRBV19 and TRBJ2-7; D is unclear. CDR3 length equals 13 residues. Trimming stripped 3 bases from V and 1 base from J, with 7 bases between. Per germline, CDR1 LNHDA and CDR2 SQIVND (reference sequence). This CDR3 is CASSMYSSYEQYF. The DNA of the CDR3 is TGTGCCAGTAGTATGTACAGTTCCTACGAGCAGTACTTC.

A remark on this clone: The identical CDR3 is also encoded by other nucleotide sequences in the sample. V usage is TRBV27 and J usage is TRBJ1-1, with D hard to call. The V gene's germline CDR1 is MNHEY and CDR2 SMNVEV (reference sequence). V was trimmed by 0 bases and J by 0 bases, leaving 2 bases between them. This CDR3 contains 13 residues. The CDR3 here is CASSLSVNTEAFF. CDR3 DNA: TGTGCCAGCAGTTTATCTGTGAACACTGAAGCTTTCTTT.

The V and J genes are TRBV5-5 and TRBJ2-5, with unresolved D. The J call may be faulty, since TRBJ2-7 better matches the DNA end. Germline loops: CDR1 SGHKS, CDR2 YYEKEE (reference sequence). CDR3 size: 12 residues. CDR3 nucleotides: TGTGCCAGCATGAAGGGTCGGGACGAGCAGTACTTC. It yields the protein CASMKGRDEQYF.

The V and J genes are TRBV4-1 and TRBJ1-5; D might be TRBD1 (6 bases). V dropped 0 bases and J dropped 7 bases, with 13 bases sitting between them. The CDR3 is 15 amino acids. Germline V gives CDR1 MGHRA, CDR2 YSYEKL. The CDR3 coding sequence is TGCGCCAGCAGCCAAGAACAGGGTTGGGGGCAGCCCCAGCATTTT. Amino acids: CASSQEQGWGQPQHF.

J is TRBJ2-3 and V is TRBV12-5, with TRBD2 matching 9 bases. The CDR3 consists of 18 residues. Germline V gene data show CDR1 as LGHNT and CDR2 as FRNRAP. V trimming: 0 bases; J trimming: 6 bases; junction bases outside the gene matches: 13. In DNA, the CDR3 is TGTGCTAGTGGTTTGGTCCAGACTAGCGGCGGGAGGGTGGATACGCAGTATTTT. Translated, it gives CASGLVQTSGGRVDTQYF. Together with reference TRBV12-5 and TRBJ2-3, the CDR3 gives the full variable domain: DARVTQTPRHKVTEMGQEVTMRCQPILGHNTVFWYRQTMMQGLELLAYFRNRAPLDDSGMPKDRFSAEMPDATLATLKIQPSEPRDSAVYFCASGLVQTSGGRVDTQYFGPGTRLTVL.

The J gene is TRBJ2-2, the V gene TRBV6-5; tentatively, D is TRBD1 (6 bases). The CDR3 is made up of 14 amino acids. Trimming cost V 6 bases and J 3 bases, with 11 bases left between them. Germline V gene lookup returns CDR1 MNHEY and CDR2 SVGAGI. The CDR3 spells CASSTGMDTGELFF. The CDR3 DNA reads TGTGCCAGCAGCACAGGGATGGACACCGGGGAGCTGTTTTTT.

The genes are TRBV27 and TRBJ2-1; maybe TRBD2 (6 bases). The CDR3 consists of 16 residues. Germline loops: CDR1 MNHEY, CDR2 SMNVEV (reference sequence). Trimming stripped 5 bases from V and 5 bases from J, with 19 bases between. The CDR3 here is CASSLQPGLIDNEQFF. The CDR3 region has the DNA TGTGCCAGCAGTCTTCAACCGGGACTGATTGACAATGAGCAGTTCTTC.

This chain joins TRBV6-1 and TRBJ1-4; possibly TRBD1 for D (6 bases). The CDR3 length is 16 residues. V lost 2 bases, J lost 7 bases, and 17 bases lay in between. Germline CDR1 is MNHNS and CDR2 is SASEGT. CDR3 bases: TGTGCCAGCAGTGAAAAGGCTCCGAGACAGGCTGAAAAACTGTTTTTT. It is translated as CASSEKAPRQAEKLFF.

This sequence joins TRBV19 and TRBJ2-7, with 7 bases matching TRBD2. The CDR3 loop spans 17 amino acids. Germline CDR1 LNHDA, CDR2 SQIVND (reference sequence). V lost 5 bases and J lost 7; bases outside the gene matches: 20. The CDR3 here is CASSLGYSSGGLGEQYF. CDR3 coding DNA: TGTGCCAGTAGTTTGGGCTATTCTAGCGGAGGGCTGGGTGAGCAGTACTTC. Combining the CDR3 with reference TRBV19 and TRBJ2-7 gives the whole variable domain DGGITQSPKYLFRKEGQNVTLSCEQNLNHDAMYWYRQDPGQGLRLIYYSQIVNDFQKGDIAEGYSVSREKKESFPLTVTSAQKNPTAFYLCASSLGYSSGGLGEQYFGPGTRLTVT.

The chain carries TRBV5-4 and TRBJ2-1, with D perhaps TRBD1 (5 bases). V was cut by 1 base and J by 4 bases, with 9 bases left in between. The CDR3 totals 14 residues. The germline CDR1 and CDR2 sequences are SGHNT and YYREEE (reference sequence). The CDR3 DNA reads TGTGCCAGCAGCTTGTGGCAGGGATACAATGAGCAGTTCTTC. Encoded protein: CASSLWQGYNEQFF.

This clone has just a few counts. CDR3 sequence (DNA): TGTGCCAGCAGCTTGTCTGGGCCGTTCCACTACGAGCAGTACTTC. Translated: CASSLSGPFHYEQYF. V gene TRBV5-5 combines with J gene TRBJ2-7; D is uncertain. The CDR3 is 15 amino acids. The V end lost 1 base, the J end lost 3 bases, and 14 bases lay between the germline ends. The germline gives CDR1 SGHKS, CDR2 YYEKEE (reference sequence). The variable domain in full, completed from reference TRBV5-5 and TRBJ2-7, reads DAGVTQSPTHLIKTRGQQVTLRCSPISGHKSVSWYQQVLGQGPQFIFQYYEKEERGRGNFPDRFSARQFPNYSSELNVNALLLGDSALYLCASSLSGPFHYEQYFGPGTRLTVT.

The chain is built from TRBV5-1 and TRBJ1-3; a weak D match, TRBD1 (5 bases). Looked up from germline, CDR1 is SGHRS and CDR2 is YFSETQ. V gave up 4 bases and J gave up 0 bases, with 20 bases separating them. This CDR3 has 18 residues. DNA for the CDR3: TGCGCCAGCAGCCCCCCTGTTCAGGGCTTTAGCTCTGGAAACACCATATATTTT. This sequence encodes CASSPPVQGFSSGNTIYF.

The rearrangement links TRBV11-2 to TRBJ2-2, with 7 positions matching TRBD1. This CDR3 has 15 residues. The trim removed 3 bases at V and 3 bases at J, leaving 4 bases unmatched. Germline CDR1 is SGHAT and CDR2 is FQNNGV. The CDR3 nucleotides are TGTGCCAGCAGCTTGTGGACAGGAGACACCGGGGAGCTGTTTTTT. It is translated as CASSLWTGDTGELFF.